The 3 T cell receptor beta chains in this list originate from one sample, sequenced in a study of CD8 T cells in Susac syndrome. An input of about 0.45 to 1 ug of RNA was subjected to reverse transcription using random hexamers. One entry per CDR3 protein results from TCRdb running MiXCR on the immunoSEQ multiplex PCR reads. The data contain some 60,000 distinct CDR3 sequences, about 92% of them seen just once; the ten biggest clones take up nearly 0.2%. What was sequenced was CD8+ T cells from PBMCs. The receptors come from a human donor in good health.

The chain has TRBV10-3 and TRBJ1-4, with TRBD1 as a possible D gene (5 bases). The CDR3 length is 14 residues. Trimming pared 0 bases from V and 8 bases from J, leaving 10 bases between. CDR1 is ENHRY, CDR2 SYGVKD, per germline. The CDR3 loop is CAISESIRAEKLFF. Written as DNA, the CDR3 is TGTGCCATCAGTGAGTCGATCAGGGCGGAAAAACTGTTTTTT.

V gene TRBV7-8 combines with J gene TRBJ2-3; no reliable D call. The V gene's germline CDR1 is SGHVS and CDR2 FQNEAQ. This CDR3 is built from 16 residues. With 3 bases removed from V and 2 bases from J, the gap between germline ends came to 15 bases. The CDR3 region is CASSFLGRKDTDTQYF. The DNA of the CDR3 is TGTGCCAGCAGCTTCTTGGGCAGAAAAGACACAGATACGCAGTATTTT.

The chain is built from TRBV23-1 and TRBJ2-7; D possibly corresponds to TRBD1 (6 bases). TRBV23-1 is filed as an ORF, its function uncertain. The CDR3 contains 15 residues. The V gene lost 0 bases and the J gene lost 2 bases, with 11 bases spanning the gap. The CDR3 spells CASSQSPGQPYEQYF. The CDR3, as DNA: TGCGCCAGCAGTCAATCGCCCGGACAGCCCTACGAGCAGTACTTC.